This is a list of T cell receptor beta chains from one sample in a study of cytomegalovirus exposure and HLA in healthy donors. Sequenced by immunoSEQ multiplex PCR; TCRdb stores in-frame clones only, minus some. The table includes 200,000 or so clones, 84% detected once. Sequencing input: PBMCs. The receptors originated from a boy younger than 18 in good health and CMV-seronegative. The CDR3 runs from the conserved cysteine through the conserved F or W. The D gene is left open where the match is weak.

D,V,J,DNA,CDR3
NA,TRBV13,TRBJ2-5,TGTGCCAGCAGTCTCAGGGGAGAGACCCAGTACTTC,CASSLRGETQYF
TRBD1,TRBV6-6,TRBJ1-4,TGTGCCAGCAGTTACGGTGACAGGGACTTGAAAAAACTGTTTTTT,CASSYGDRDLKKLFF
TRBD1,TRBV5-1,TRBJ2-2,TGCGCCAGCAGCTGGGGACAGCTGAACACCGGGGAGCTGTTTTTT,CASSWGQLNTGELFF
TRBD2,TRBV28,TRBJ2-7,TGTGCCAGCGGAACGGGACTAGCGGCCTACGAGCAGTACTTC,CASGTGLAAYEQYF
TRBD1,TRBV5-6,TRBJ1-2,TGTGCCAGCAGTACAGGGGAAGGCTATGGCTACACCTTC,CASSTGEGYGYTF
TRBD1,TRBV11-3,TRBJ2-7,TGTGCCAGCTGCGTGACAGGGGAAAGCGAGCAGTACTTC,CASCVTGESEQYF
NA,TRBV10-3,TRBJ2-2,TGTGCCATCAGTGAACAGGGATACACCGGGGAGCTGTTTTTT,CAISEQGYTGELFF
NA,TRBV9,TRBJ2-7,TGTGCCAGCAGCGTAGGGGGAGGAGGTACCTACGAGCAGTACTTC,CASSVGGGGTYEQYF
NA,TRBV6-5,TRBJ2-1,TGTGCCAGCAGTGCCCGACAGGATCTCTACAATGAGCAGTTCTTC,CASSARQDLYNEQFF
TRBD1,TRBV5-4,TRBJ1-1,TGTGCCAGCAGCCCGGGACAGTTCTGGAGCACTGAAGCTTTCTTT,CASSPGQFWSTEAFF
NA,TRBV7-9,TRBJ2-5,TGTGCCAGCAGCCCCAACCCTGTACACGAGACCCAGTACTTC,CASSPNPVHETQYF
NA,TRBV30,TRBJ1-4,TGTGCCTGGAGTGTACTGGTTGGTGAAAAACTGTTTTTT,CAWSVLVGEKLFF
NA,TRBV19,TRBJ2-1,TGTGCCAGCCAGGATCGGCTGAACACCTACAATGAGCAGTTCTTC,CASQDRLNTYNEQFF